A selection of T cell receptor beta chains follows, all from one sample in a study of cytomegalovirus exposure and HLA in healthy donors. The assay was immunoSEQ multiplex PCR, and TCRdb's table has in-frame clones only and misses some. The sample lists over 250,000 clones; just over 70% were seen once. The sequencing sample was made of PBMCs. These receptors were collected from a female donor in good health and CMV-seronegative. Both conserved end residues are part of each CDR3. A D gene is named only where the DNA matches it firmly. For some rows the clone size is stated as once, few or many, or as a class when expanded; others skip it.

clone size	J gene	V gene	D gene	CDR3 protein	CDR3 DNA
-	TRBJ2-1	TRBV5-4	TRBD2	CASRQPSGSYNEQFF	TGTGCCAGCAGGCAACCTAGCGGGAGTTACAATGAGCAGTTCTTC
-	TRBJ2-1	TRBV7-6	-	CASSLVRGSYNEQFF	TGTGCCAGCAGCTTAGTTCGCGGGTCTTACAATGAGCAGTTCTTC
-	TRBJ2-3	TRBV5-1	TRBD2	CASSLGNSGVTDTQYF	TGCGCCAGCAGCTTGGGGAATAGCGGGGTCACAGATACGCAGTATTTT
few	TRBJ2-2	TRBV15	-	CATAEGTLNTGELFF	TGTGCCACCGCTGAGGGGACACTAAACACCGGGGAGCTGTTTTTT
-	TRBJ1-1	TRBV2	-	CASRGGAEAFF	TGTGCCAGCAGGGGCGGGGCTGAAGCTTTCTTT
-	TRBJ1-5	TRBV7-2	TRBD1	CASSDRQGGQPQHF	TGTGCCAGCAGCGACAGACAGGGCGGTCAGCCCCAGCATTTT
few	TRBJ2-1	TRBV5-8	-	CASSISLNSYNEQFF	TGTGCCAGCAGCATTAGTCTTAACTCCTACAATGAGCAGTTCTTC
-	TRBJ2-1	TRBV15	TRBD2	CATSRDTLSGRAVDEQFF	TGTGCCACCAGCAGAGATACACTTAGCGGGAGGGCCGTCGATGAGCAGTTCTTC
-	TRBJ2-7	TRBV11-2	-	CASSLSLAESYEQYF	TGTGCCAGCAGCTTGAGTCTAGCAGAATCCTACGAGCAGTACTTC
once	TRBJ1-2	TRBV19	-	CASLSRGGYTF	TGTGCCAGTTTGTCGCGGGGTGGCTACACCTTC
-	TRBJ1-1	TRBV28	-	CASSLSSVGGRTEAFF	TGTGCCAGCAGTTTATCAAGTGTCGGAGGGCGAACTGAAGCTTTCTTT
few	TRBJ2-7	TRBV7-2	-	CASSFEVGYEQYF	TGTGCCAGCAGCTTCGAGGTAGGCTACGAGCAGTACTTC
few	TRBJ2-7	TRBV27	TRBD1	CASRGTGRNEQYF	TGTGCCAGCCGGGGGACAGGGAGGAACGAGCAGTACTTC
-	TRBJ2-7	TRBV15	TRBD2	CATSRRAGARDEQYF	TGTGCCACCAGCAGGCGGGCGGGAGCGAGGGACGAGCAGTACTTC
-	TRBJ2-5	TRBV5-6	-	CASSLGGQETQYF	TGTGCCAGCAGCTTGGGAGGCCAAGAGACCCAGTACTTC
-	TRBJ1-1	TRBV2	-	CASSETLRVTEAFF	TGTGCCAGCAGTGAAACCCTCCGGGTTACTGAAGCTTTCTTT
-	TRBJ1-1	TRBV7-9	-	CASSWGVGTEAFF	TGTGCCAGCAGCTGGGGGGTCGGGACCGAAGCTTTCTTT
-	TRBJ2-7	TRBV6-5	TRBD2	CASRAPRGRAGEQYF	TGTGCCAGCAGGGCCCCCCGCGGGAGGGCAGGGGAGCAGTACTTC
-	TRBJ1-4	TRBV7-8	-	CASSLTRELFF	TGTGCCAGCAGCTTAACACGGGAACTGTTTTTT
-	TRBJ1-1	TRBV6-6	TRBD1	CASSGTGAEAFF	TGTGCCAGCAGTGGGACAGGAGCTGAAGCTTTCTTT
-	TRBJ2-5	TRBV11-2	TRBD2	CASSLGRGSGETQYF	TGTGCCAGCAGCTTAGGGCGGGGGTCCGGAGAGACCCAGTACTTC
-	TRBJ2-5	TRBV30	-	CAWSVRVQETQYF	TGTGCCTGGAGTGTTCGCGTCCAAGAGACCCAGTACTTC
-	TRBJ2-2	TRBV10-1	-	CASSEAGELFF	TGCGCCAGCAGTGAGGCGGGGGAGCTGTTTTTT
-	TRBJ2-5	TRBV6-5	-	CASWGSMGETQYF	TGTGCCAGCTGGGGCAGCATGGGGGAGACCCAGTACTTC
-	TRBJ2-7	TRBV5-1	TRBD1	CASSLGTGGHEQYF	TGCGCCAGCAGCCTCGGGACAGGGGGGCACGAGCAGTACTTC
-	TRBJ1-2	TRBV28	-	CASSSPARVGYGYTF	TGTGCCAGCAGTTCCCCAGCCAGGGTTGGCTATGGCTACACCTTC
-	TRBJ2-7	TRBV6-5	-	CASSYPPEGYDEQYF	TGTGCCAGCAGTTACCCCCCCGAGGGTTACGACGAGCAGTACTTC
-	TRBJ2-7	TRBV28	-	CASNPAGARYEQYF	TGTGCCAGCAATCCCGCAGGGGCCCGGTACGAGCAGTACTTC
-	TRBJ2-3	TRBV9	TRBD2	CASSPHITSDTDTQYF	TGTGCCAGCAGCCCTCACATAACTAGCGACACAGATACGCAGTATTTT
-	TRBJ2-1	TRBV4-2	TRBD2	CASSQGLASNEQFF	TGTGCCAGCAGCCAAGGACTAGCTAGCAATGAGCAGTTCTTC
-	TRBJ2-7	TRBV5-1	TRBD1	CASSASTGGYEQYF	TGCGCCAGCAGCGCCTCGACAGGGGGTTACGAGCAGTACTTC
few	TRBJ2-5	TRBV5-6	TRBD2	CASSLAGGARETQYF	TGTGCCAGCAGCTTGGCGGGGGGGGCCAGAGAGACCCAGTACTTC
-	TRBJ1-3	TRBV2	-	CASSEEGTPGNTIYF	TGTGCCAGCAGTGAAGAAGGGACACCTGGAAACACCATATATTTT
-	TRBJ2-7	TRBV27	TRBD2	CASTPVAGGLTHEQYF	TGTGCCAGCACCCCCGTAGCGGGAGGGCTAACCCACGAGCAGTACTTC
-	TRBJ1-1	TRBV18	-	CASSRGMTGNGEAFF	TGTGCCAGCTCACGAGGCATGACAGGTAACGGTGAAGCTTTCTTT
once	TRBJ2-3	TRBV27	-	CTSLPFSGLSTDTQYF	TGTACCAGCCTTCCTTTTAGCGGCTTAAGCACAGATACGCAGTATTTT
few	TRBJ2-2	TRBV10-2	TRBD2	CASRTSSEDTGELFF	TGCGCCAGCAGGACTAGCAGCGAGGACACCGGGGAGCTGTTTTTT
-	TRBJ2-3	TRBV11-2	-	CASSRTRTSTDTQYF	TGTGCCAGCAGCCGGACTCGAACTAGCACAGATACGCAGTATTTT
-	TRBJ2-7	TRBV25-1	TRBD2	CASSTGTREQYF	TGTGCCAGCAGTACCGGGACTAGGGAGCAGTACTTC
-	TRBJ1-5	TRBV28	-	CASIGGSRNQPQHF	TGTGCCAGCATCGGAGGTTCACGCAATCAGCCCCAGCATTTT
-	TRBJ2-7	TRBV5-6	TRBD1	CASSQDRAREQYF	TGTGCCAGCAGCCAGGACAGGGCCAGGGAGCAGTACTTC
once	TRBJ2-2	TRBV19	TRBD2	CASTHIMVAGVPGELFF	TGTGCCAGTACCCATATAATGGTAGCGGGAGTCCCCGGGGAGCTGTTTTTT
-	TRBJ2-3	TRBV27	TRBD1	CASSEDRGLADTQYF	TGTGCCAGCAGTGAGGACAGGGGGCTTGCAGATACGCAGTATTTT
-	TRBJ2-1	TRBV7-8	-	CASSVTGKSYNEQFF	TGTGCCAGCAGCGTAACAGGGAAGTCCTACAATGAGCAGTTCTTC
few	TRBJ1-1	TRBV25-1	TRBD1	CASRGTGEGNTEAFF	TGTGCCAGCAGAGGGACAGGGGAGGGGAACACTGAAGCTTTCTTT
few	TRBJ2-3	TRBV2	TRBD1	CASRGTGGESTQYF	TGTGCCAGCCGGGGGACAGGAGGGGAGAGTACGCAGTATTTT
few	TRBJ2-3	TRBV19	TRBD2	CASSMASGDTDTQYF	TGTGCCAGTAGTATGGCCAGCGGGGACACAGATACGCAGTATTTT
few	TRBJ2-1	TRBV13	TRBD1	CASSARGTGVSSYNEQFF	TGTGCCAGCAGCGCCCGCGGGACAGGCGTTAGCTCCTACAATGAGCAGTTCTTC
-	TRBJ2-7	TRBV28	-	CASRNPQGSSYEQYF	TGTGCCAGCAGGAATCCACAGGGTAGCTCCTACGAGCAGTACTTC
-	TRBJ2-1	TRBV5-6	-	CASRSSGSSYNEQFF	TGTGCCAGCAGAAGTAGCGGTAGCTCCTACAATGAGCAGTTCTTC
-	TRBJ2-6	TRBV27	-	CASKRWPGANVLTF	TGTGCCAGCAAGAGGTGGCCTGGGGCCAACGTCCTGACTTTC
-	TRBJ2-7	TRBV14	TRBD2	CASSSRGLAAEQYF	TGTGCCAGCAGCTCCCGGGGACTAGCGGCCGAGCAGTACTTC
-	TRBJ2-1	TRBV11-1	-	CASSLPGLSSYNEQFF	TGTGCCAGCAGCTTACCGGGGTTGAGCTCCTACAATGAGCAGTTCTTC
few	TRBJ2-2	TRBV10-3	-	CAGRGHLTGELFF	TGTGCCGGAAGGGGACACCTCACCGGGGAGCTGTTTTTT
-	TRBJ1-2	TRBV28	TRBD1	CASRDWGTGLIRGYTF	TGTGCCAGCAGGGATTGGGGGACAGGGTTAATTCGTGGCTACACCTTC
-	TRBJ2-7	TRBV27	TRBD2	CASSLGGGSGSLYEQYF	TGTGCCAGCAGTTTAGGAGGGGGTAGCGGGAGTCTGTACGAGCAGTACTTC
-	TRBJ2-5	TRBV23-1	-	CASSLQEETQYF	TGCGCCAGCAGTCTGCAGGAAGAGACCCAGTACTTC
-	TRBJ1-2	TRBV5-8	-	CASSIRGYTF	TGTGCCAGCAGCATTCGGGGCTACACCTTC